This T cell receptor beta chain was observed in a study of shared T cell receptors in the human thymus. Sequencing was performed with immunoSEQ multiplex PCR; in TCRdb, only in-frame clones are kept and a portion is missing. The data hold hundreds of thousands of clones, with roughly 94% observed a single time. This CDR3 comprises 14 residues. Trimming left V 7 bases short and J 2 bases short, with 14 bases between. Germline V CDR1 and CDR2: WSHSY, SAAADI. Material: thymocytes. The receptor was isolated from a human donor. V is TRBV10-2 and J is TRBJ2-5; D unclear. The CDR3, as DNA: TGCGCCAGCACCCCGGCGGCACATCAAGAGACCCAGTACTTC. It encodes CASTPAAHQETQYF.